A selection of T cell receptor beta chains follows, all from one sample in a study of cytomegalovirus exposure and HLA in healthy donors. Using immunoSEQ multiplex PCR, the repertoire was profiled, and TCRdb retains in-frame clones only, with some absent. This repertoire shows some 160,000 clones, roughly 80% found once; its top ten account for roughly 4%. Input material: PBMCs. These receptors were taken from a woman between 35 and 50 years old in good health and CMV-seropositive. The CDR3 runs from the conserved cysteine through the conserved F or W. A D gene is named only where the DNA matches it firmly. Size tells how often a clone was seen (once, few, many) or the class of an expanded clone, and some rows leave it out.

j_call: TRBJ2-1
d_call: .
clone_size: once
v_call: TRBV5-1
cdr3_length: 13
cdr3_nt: TGCGCCAGCAGCACCGGGGTATACAATGAGCAGTTCTTC
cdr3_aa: CASSTGVYNEQFF

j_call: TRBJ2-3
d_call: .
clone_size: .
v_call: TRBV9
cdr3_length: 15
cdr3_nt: TGTGCCAGCAACCTCGGACAGTCTAGCACAGATACGCAGTATTTT
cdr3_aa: CASNLGQSSTDTQYF

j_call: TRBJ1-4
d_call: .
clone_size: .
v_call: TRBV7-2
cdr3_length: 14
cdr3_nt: TGTGCCAGCAGCTCGACAAATTGGGATGAAAAACTGTTTTTT
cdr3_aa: CASSSTNWDEKLFF

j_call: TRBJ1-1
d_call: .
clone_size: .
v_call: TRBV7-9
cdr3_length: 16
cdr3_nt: TGTGCCAGCAGCGGGGGGGCAGGGGTAAGGAACACTGAAGCTTTCTTT
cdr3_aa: CASSGGAGVRNTEAFF

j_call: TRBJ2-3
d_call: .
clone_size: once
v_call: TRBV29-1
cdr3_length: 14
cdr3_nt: TGCAGCGTATTAAAAGTCGAGGGCACAGATACGCAGTATTTT
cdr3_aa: CSVLKVEGTDTQYF

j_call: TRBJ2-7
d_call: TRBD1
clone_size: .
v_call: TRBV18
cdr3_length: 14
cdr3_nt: TGTGCCAGCTCAATTAAACAGGGGTCTTCGGAGCAGTACTTC
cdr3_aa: CASSIKQGSSEQYF

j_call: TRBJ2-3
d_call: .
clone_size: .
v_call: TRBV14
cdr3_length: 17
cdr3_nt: TGTGCCAGCAGCCCGCTGTCGAGGACACGAATTAGAGATACGCAGTATTTT
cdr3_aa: CASSPLSRTRIRDTQYF

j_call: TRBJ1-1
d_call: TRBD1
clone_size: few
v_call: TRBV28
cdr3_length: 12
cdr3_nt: TGTGCCAGCAAGACAGGGGGCACTGAAGCTTTCTTT
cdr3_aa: CASKTGGTEAFF

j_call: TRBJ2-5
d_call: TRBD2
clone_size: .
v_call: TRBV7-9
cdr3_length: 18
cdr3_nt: TGTTCCAGCAGCTGGGAGACTAGCGGGGGGACCTTTTGGGAGACCCAGTACTTC
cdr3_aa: CSSSWETSGGTFWETQYF

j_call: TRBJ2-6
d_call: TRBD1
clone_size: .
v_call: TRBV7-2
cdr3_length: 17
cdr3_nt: TGTGCCAGCGTCTTCGACAGGGGGCGGTCTGGGGCCAACGTCCTGACTTTC
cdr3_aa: CASVFDRGRSGANVLTF